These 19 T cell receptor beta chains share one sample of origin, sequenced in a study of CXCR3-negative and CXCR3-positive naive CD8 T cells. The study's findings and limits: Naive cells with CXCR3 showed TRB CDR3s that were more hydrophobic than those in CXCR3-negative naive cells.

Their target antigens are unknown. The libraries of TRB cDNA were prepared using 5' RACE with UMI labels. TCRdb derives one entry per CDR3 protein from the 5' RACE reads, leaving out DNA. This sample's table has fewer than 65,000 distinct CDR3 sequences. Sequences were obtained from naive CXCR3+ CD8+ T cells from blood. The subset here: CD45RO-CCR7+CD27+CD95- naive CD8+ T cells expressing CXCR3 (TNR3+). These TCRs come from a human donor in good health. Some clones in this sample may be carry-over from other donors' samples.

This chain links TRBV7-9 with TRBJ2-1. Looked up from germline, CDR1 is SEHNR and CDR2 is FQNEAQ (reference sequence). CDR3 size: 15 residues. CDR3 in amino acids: CASSLATWYYNEQFF.

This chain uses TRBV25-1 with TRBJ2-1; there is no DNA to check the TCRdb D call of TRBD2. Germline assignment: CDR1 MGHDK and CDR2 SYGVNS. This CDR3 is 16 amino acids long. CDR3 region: CASSDLLAGGYNEQFF.

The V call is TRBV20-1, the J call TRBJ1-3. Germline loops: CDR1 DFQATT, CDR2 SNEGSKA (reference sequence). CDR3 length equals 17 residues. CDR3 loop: CSAREIVDPALGNTIYF.

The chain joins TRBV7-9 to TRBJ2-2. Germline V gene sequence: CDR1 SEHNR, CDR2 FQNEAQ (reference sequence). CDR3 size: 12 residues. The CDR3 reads CASRPGTGELFF.

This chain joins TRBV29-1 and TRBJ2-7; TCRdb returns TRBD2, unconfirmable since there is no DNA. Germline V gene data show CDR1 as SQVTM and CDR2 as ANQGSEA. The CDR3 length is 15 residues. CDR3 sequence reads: CSVDGPSQGPNEQYF.

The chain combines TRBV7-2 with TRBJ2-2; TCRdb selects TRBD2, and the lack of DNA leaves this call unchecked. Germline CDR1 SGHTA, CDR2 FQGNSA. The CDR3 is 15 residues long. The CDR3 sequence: CASSLFGGDTGELFF.

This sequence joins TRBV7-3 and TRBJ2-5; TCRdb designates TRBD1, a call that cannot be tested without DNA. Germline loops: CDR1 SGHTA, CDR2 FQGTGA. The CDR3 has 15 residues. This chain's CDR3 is CASSLALGVEETQYF.

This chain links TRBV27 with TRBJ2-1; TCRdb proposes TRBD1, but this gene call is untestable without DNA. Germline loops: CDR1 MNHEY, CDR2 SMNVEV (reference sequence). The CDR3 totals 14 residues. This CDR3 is CASGGDSSYNEQFF.

CDR3 in amino acids: CSVGGLAVYNEQFF. The chain links TRBV29-1 to TRBJ2-1; the D call from TCRdb, TRBD2, cannot be confirmed without DNA. Germline CDR1 is SQVTM and CDR2 is ANQGSEA. The CDR3 covers 14 residues.

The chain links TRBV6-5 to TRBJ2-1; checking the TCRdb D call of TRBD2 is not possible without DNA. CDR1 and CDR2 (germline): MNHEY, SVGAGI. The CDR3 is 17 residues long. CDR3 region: CASSYSGTSVTYNEQFF.

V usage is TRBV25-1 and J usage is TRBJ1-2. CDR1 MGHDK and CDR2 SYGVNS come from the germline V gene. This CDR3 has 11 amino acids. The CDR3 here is CASSALGGYTF.

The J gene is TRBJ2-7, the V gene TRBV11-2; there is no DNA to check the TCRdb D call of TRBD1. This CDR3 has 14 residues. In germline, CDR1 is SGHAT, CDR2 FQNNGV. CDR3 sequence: CASSTGTGLYEQYF.

Here the CDR3 reads CASSFSRDRGYEQYF. The chain recombines TRBV7-9 with TRBJ2-7; the D call of TRBD1 rests on TCRdb alone, since no DNA is present to check it. Germline V gene data show CDR1 as SEHNR and CDR2 as FQNEAQ (reference sequence). This CDR3 spans 15 amino acids.

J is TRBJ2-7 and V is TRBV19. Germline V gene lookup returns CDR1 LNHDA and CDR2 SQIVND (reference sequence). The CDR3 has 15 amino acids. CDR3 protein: CASSIFTGSSYEQYF.

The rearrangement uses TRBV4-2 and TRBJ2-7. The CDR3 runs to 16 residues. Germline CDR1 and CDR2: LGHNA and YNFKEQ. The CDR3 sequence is CASSQDPQSPSYEQYF.

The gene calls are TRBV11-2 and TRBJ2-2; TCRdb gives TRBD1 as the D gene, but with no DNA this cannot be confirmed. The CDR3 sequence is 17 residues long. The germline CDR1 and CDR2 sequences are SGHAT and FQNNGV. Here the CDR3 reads CASSLDLTGRVTGELFF.

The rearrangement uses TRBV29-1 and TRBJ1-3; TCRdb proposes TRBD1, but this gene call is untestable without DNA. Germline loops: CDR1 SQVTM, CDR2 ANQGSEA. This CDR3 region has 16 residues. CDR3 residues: CSVEGGQGLAGNTIYF.

The chain's CDR3 is CASSPRRGGYEQYF. The chain links TRBV4-2 to TRBJ2-7; there is no DNA to check the TCRdb D call of TRBD2. Germline CDR1 is LGHNA and CDR2 is YNFKEQ. This CDR3 spans 14 amino acids.

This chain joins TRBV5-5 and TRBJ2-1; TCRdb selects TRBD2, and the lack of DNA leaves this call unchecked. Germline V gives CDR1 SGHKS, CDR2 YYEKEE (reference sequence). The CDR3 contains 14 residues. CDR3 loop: CASTLAGGNNEQFF.